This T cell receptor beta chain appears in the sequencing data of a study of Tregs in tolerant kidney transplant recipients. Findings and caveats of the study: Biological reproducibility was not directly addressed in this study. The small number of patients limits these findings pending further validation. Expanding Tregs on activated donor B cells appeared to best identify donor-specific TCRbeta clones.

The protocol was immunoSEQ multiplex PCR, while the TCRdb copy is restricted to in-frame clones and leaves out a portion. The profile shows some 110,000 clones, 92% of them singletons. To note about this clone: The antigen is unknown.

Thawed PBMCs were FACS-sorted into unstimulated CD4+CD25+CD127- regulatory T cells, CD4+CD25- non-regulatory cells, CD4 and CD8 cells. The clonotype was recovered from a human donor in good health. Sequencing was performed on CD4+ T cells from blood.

The CDR3 DNA reads as TGTGCCAGTAGTCCGCTGCGGGACGAGGGGTACGAGCAGTACTTC. It specifies CASSPLRDEGYEQYF. This chain connects TRBV19 to TRBJ2-7; possibly TRBD2 for D (6 bases). The CDR3 totals 15 residues. The ends were cut back, 5 bases at V and 4 bases at J, with 18 bases in the middle. From germline, CDR1 is LNHDA and CDR2 SQIVND (reference sequence).